One sample yielded the 23 T cell receptor beta chains listed below, sequenced in a study of blood T cells in healthy people across ages (dated by TCRdb to 2013 to 2016). The protocol used for the library was 5' RACE. Reads for this sample came from an Illumina HiSeq 2500. A second about 7 to 11 cycle PCR used a sample-barcoded 5' primer and a J-beta primer mix. In TCRdb, the public reads were trimmed at Q25 with fastp and aligned with MiXCR, with productive beta chains retained. Merged by CDR3 protein, the rows form single entries marked with the most common genes and DNA. A total of 1.6 million or so distinct CDR3 sequences appear in this sample, 34% of them only once. The top ten constitute about 11% of the sample. Material: blood. The source is a woman aged 25-40 years in good health.

This clonotype was observed a few times. This chain uses TRBV6-5 with TRBJ2-5; tentative D call: TRBD1 (6 bases). V lost 4 bases to trimming and J lost 1 base, with 13 bases between them. This CDR3 spans 15 amino acids. CDR1 is MNHEY, CDR2 SVGAGI, per germline. This chain's CDR3 is CASSSPDSIQETQYF. The CDR3 DNA reads TGTGCCAGCAGTTCCCCGGACAGCATCCAAGAGACCCAGTACTTC.

This clonotype appeared once. The rearrangement links TRBV7-9 to TRBJ2-7; D might be TRBD1 (8 bases). The CDR3 sequence is 16 residues long. Germline assignment: CDR1 SEHNR and CDR2 FQNEAQ (reference sequence). With 1 base removed from V and 2 bases from J, the gap between germline ends came to 15 bases. The CDR3 nucleotides are TGTGCCAGCAGCTTAGTAGACAGGGGACTAACCTACGAGCAGTACTTC. The encoded protein is CASSLVDRGLTYEQYF.

J is TRBJ2-2 and V is TRBV10-3, with D perhaps TRBD2 (6 bases). V was cut by 6 bases and J by 4 bases, with 12 bases left in between. CDR3 length: 14 amino acids. Germline assignment: CDR1 ENHRY and CDR2 SYGVKD. In nucleotides, the CDR3 is TGTGCCATCAGGACGGGAGAACCCACCGGGGAGCTGTTTTTT. It encodes CAIRTGEPTGELFF.

The gene calls are TRBV20-1 and TRBJ1-5; 8 bases map to TRBD1. Germline V gene data show CDR1 as DFQATT and CDR2 as SNEGSKA (reference sequence). V lost 5 bases to trimming and J lost 5 bases; unmatched junction nucleotides: 5. The CDR3 loop spans 13 amino acids. CDR3 coding DNA: TGCAGTGCTTATTCAGGGGGCGATCAGCCCCAGCATTTT. As protein: CSAYSGGDQPQHF.

The chain employs TRBV20-1 and TRBJ2-6; no clear D gene. The CDR3 is 16 residues long. Germline lookup yields CDR1 DFQATT and CDR2 SNEGSKA (reference sequence). The V end lost 1 base, the J end lost 0 bases, and 10 bases lay between the germline ends. CDR3 coding DNA: TGCAGTGCTAGAGGGTGGGGTAGCTCTGGGGCCAACGTCCTGACTTTC. This gives the protein CSARGWGSSGANVLTF.

This clonotype has just a few counts. This chain links TRBV4-1 with TRBJ2-7; the D call may be TRBD1 or TRBD2 (5 bases each). The CDR3 runs to 13 residues. Trimming took off 3 bases at V and 1 base at J, with 7 bases between the two ends. CDR1 and CDR2 (germline): MGHRA, YSYEKL. The CDR3 DNA follows: TGCGCCAGCAGCCAGTGGGGGTCCTACGAGCAGTACTTC. It codes for CASSQWGSYEQYF.

Of note for this clonotype: A read error may be the cause here, since a much bigger clone is one base away. This chain connects TRBV4-2 to TRBJ1-2; no reliable D call. The CDR3 is 15 residues long. CDR1 LGHNA and CDR2 YNFKEQ come from the germline V gene. Trimming took 1 base from V and 6 from J, leaving 15 bases between them. The CDR3 reads CASSQGNRGNHGYTF. The CDR3 DNA sequence: TGTGCCAGCAGCCAAGGGAACAGAGGGAACCATGGCTACACCTTC.

V gene TRBV10-3 combines with J gene TRBJ2-7; a possible D gene is TRBD2 (5 bases). Germline V gene sequence: CDR1 ENHRY, CDR2 SYGVKD. This CDR3 is built from 14 residues. Trimming pared 7 bases from V and 6 bases from J, leaving 19 bases between. The CDR3 spells CAITEDSLLTEQYF. CDR3 in DNA: TGTGCCATCACCGAGGACTCACTACTAACCGAGCAGTACTTC.

This sequence joins TRBV20-1 and TRBJ2-1; D is possibly TRBD1 (5 bases). CDR3 length: 15 residues. CDR1 is DFQATT, CDR2 SNEGSKA, per germline (reference sequence). Trimming pared 3 bases from V and 3 bases from J, leaving 15 bases between. Written as DNA, the CDR3 is TGCAGTGCTAGGCGGAACTCTAGGGGCTACAATGAGCAGTTCTTC. It yields the protein CSARRNSRGYNEQFF.

Points on this clonotype: A read error is likely, as this CDR3 ends without the conserved phenylalanine or tryptophan. The V call is TRBV12-3 or TRBV12-4, the J call TRBJ2-3; the match to TRBD2 covers 7 bases. The CDR3 spans 16 residues. Trimming took 6 bases from V and 0 from J; bases not matched to a gene: 9. CDR3 sequence: CASRSTERGSTDTQYS. The CDR3, as DNA: TGTGCCAGCAGATCCACCGAGCGGGGTAGCACAGATACGCAGTATTCT.

This clonotype was found a few times. The chain has TRBV20-1 and TRBJ2-5; the match to TRBD2 covers 10 bases. Per the germline V gene, CDR1 is DFQATT and CDR2 is SNEGSKA (reference sequence). V gave up 4 bases and J gave up 2 bases; unmatched junction bases: 7. The CDR3 totals 15 residues. CDR3 sequence: CSAIWGSGGQETQYF. Here the CDR3 DNA reads TGCAGTGCTATCTGGGGTAGCGGGGGGCAAGAGACCCAGTACTTC.

This sequence joins TRBV30 and TRBJ1-2; the D gene is possibly TRBD1 (6 bases). CDR1 is GTSNPN and CDR2 is SVGIG in the germline V gene (reference sequence). Trimming left V 2 bases short and J 8 bases short, with 18 bases between. CDR3 length equals 14 residues. The CDR3 nucleotides are TGTGCCTGGAGTCCACTGAGGACAGAAGGGGGCTACACCTTC. It yields the protein CAWSPLRTEGGYTF.

The V and J genes are TRBV27 and TRBJ2-7; 9 bases line up with TRBD1. V dropped 5 bases and J dropped 1; count of bases not matched to a gene: 6. Germline V gives CDR1 MNHEY, CDR2 SMNVEV (reference sequence). The CDR3 loop spans 15 amino acids. The CDR3 protein is CASSIDRGGSYEQYF. The CDR3 coding sequence is TGTGCCAGCAGTATCGACAGGGGGGGGTCCTACGAGCAGTACTTC.

This clonotype was seen more than once but under ten times. The chain employs TRBV15 and TRBJ2-3, with 7 nucleotides matching TRBD1. CDR3 length: 14 amino acids. Per germline, CDR1 LNHNV and CDR2 YYDKDF (reference sequence). V lost 3 bases to trimming and J lost 4 bases; unmatched junction nucleotides: 4. The CDR3 sequence is CATSSDRVADTQYF. The DNA for the CDR3 is TGTGCCACCAGCAGTGACAGGGTAGCAGATACGCAGTATTTT.

The chain is built from TRBV6-1 and TRBJ2-3; D might be TRBD1 (7 bases). Germline V gene sequence: CDR1 MNHNS, CDR2 SASEGT. CDR3 length: 16 amino acids. The V and J ends lost 3 bases and 4 bases respectively, with 17 bases between them. DNA of the CDR3: TGTGCCAGCAGTGAGACTCGGACAGGAGGGGCAGATACGCAGTATTTT. Protein product: CASSETRTGGADTQYF.

This clonotype has more than one count but fewer than ten. The gene calls are TRBV10-2 and TRBJ2-1; possibly TRBD2 for D (5 bases). The CDR3 extends over 15 amino acids. Trimming pared 3 bases from V and 5 bases from J, leaving 14 bases between. Germline V CDR1 and CDR2: WSHSY, SAAADI. The CDR3 loop is CASSDPLRGDNEQFF. CDR3 coding DNA: TGCGCCAGCAGTGACCCGTTACGGGGAGACAATGAGCAGTTCTTC.

This clonotype was seen a few times. The CDR3 nucleotides are TGTGCCAGCACCGACGGGACACGGGTGGGTCAGCCCCAGCATTTT. Its translation: CASTDGTRVGQPQHF. The chain couples TRBV6-2 or TRBV6-3 to TRBJ1-5, with a possible D match to TRBD1 (6 bases). The CDR3 runs to 15 residues. Germline CDR1 and CDR2: MNHEY and SVGEGT. Between the trimmed V and J ends, which lost 7 bases and 6 bases, there was a span of 19 bases.

This clonotype was observed at least ten times. The rearrangement joins TRBV29-1 to TRBJ2-7, with TRBD2 as a possible D gene (6 bases). Deletions cut 7 bases from V and 6 bases from J, with 16 bases between. The CDR3 has 12 residues. Germline CDR1 reads SQVTM; CDR2 reads ANQGSEA. CDR3 sequence reads: CSAGRVGSEQYF. The CDR3, as DNA: TGCAGCGCCGGTCGGGTCGGGAGCGAGCAGTACTTC.

The table lists this clonotype with a count of one. A much bigger clone sits one base away, suggesting this may be a read error. Here the CDR3 DNA reads TGTGCCATCAGTGACGGACAGGACTACACATCGGATACGCGGTATTTT. Translated: CAISDGQDYTSDTRYF. The chain is built from TRBV10-3 and TRBJ2-3; weak D call: TRBD1 (7 bases). The length of the CDR3 is 16 residues. Per germline, CDR1 ENHRY and CDR2 SYGVKD.

This clonotype was picked up one time. The chain has TRBV2 and TRBJ2-2; TRBD2 matches 8 bases. Germline V gene sequence: CDR1 SNHLY, CDR2 FYNNEI. The CDR3 contains 15 residues. The V and J ends lost 6 bases and 6 bases, in that order; junction bases with no gene match: 9. CDR3 nucleotides: TGTGCCAGCAGCCTTAGCGGGACCCCAGCCGGGGAGCTGTTTTTT. Encoded protein: CASSLSGTPAGELFF.

This clonotype has just a few counts. This chain uses TRBV6-1 with TRBJ1-4; D unresolved. V was cut by 7 bases and J by 0 bases, with 6 bases left in between. The CDR3 consists of 13 residues. Germline assignment: CDR1 MNHNS and CDR2 SASEGT. For the CDR3, the DNA is TGTGCCAGCAATACTGCAACTAATGAAAAACTGTTTTTT. It specifies CASNTATNEKLFF.

The CDR3 reads CASSPAVGRANTGELFF. As DNA, the CDR3 is TGCGCCAGCAGCCCTGCCGTTGGGAGAGCGAACACCGGGGAGCTGTTTTTT. This rearrangement joins TRBV4-1 to TRBJ2-2; D is possibly TRBD2 (5 bases). This CDR3 comprises 17 residues. The germline gives CDR1 MGHRA, CDR2 YSYEKL. With 4 bases removed from V and 0 bases from J, the gap between germline ends came to 15 bases.

The chain has TRBV13 and TRBJ2-1; D unclear. CDR1 PRHDT and CDR2 FYEKMQ come from the germline V gene (reference sequence). The germline V and J ends were trimmed by 2 bases and 4 bases, with 9 bases remaining between them. The CDR3 spans 14 residues. CDR3 nucleotides: TGTGCCAGCAGCTTATCACGGATATACAATGAGCAGTTCTTC. This translates into CASSLSRIYNEQFF.